The 29 T cell receptor beta chains below all came from one sample that was sequenced in a study of early T cells in non-severe SARS-CoV-2 infection. TCRdb re-analysed the 5' RACE reads in MiXCR, keeping a single row per CDR3 protein. The table records tens of thousands of distinct CDR3 sequences, under 6% of them present only once. The material sequenced was whole blood. These receptors all stem from an adult who was a healthcare worker with PCR-confirmed SARS-CoV-2 infection or an uninfected control (not recorded which).

This clonotype occurred many times. The chain couples TRBV29-1 to TRBJ1-1; D remains ambiguous. The CDR3 runs to 10 residues. The V and J ends lost 4 bases and 7 bases respectively, with 7 bases between them. Germline-derived CDR1 and CDR2 are SQVTM and ANQGSEA. The CDR3 region is CSVGGNEAFF. The CDR3 bases are TGCAGCGTTGGTGGTAATGAAGCTTTCTTT.

This clonotype was picked up many times. This chain joins TRBV7-8 and TRBJ1-2, with TRBD1 as a possible D gene (6 bases). V shed 2 bases and J shed 3 bases, with 10 bases lying between them. Germline V CDR1 and CDR2: SGHVS, FQNEAQ. The CDR3 loop spans 14 amino acids. The CDR3 region has the DNA TGTGCCAGCAGCTTAATTCCAGGGGACTATGGCTACACCTTC. It yields the protein CASSLIPGDYGYTF.

This clonotype was counted a few times. The chain carries TRBV7-9 and TRBJ1-1; weak D call: TRBD1 (5 bases). Trimming stripped 3 bases from V and 4 bases from J, with 12 bases between. The CDR3 extends over 14 amino acids. Germline CDR1 and CDR2: SEHNR and FQNEAQ (reference sequence). DNA for the CDR3: TGTGCCAGCAGCTTTCAGGGCAAGGGCACTGAAGCTTTCTTT. Protein: CASSFQGKGTEAFF.

In this sample, this clonotype turned up many times. This rearrangement joins TRBV20-1 to TRBJ1-4, with 8 bases matching TRBD1. J lost 8 bases, V lost 6 bases, and 8 bases had no gene match. CDR1 is DFQATT, CDR2 SNEGSKA, per germline (reference sequence). This CDR3 has 13 amino acids. The CDR3 loop reads CSAPGTGGEKLFF. CDR3 DNA: TGCAGTGCCCCCGGTACAGGGGGGGAAAAACTGTTTTTT.

This sequence joins TRBV5-1 and TRBJ1-1; a weak D match, TRBD1 (6 bases). Deletions cut 4 bases from V and 11 bases from J, with 18 bases between. This CDR3 has 13 residues. The V gene's germline CDR1 is SGHRS and CDR2 YFSETQ. CDR3 nucleotide sequence: TGCGCCAGCAGCCTCAACCCCAGGGGTAGGGCTTTCTTT. The encoded protein is CASSLNPRGRAFF.

This clonotype was observed many times. The V gene is TRBV6-5, the J gene TRBJ2-5, with TRBD2 matching 11 bases. The CDR3 runs to 16 residues. V was pared by 0 bases and J by 6 bases, with 6 bases of the junction left unmatched. The germline V gene encodes CDR1 MNHEY and CDR2 SVGAGI. CDR3 sequence reads: CASSYSNSGGAKTQYF. The CDR3 region has the DNA TGTGCCAGCAGTTACTCGAATAGCGGGGGGGCGAAGACCCAGTACTTC.

There are a few counts of this clonotype. The gene calls are TRBV2 and TRBJ1-4; TRBD1 matches 7 bases. Germline V gives CDR1 SNHLY, CDR2 FYNNEI. The CDR3 runs to 15 residues. V gave up 6 bases and J gave up 8 bases; unmatched junction bases: 12. CDR3 region: CASSPHRGGGEKLFF. The CDR3 nucleotides are TGTGCCAGCAGCCCTCACAGGGGCGGAGGGGAAAAACTGTTTTTT.

This clonotype turned up a few times. This chain connects TRBV15 to TRBJ2-3; the D gene is possibly TRBD2 (5 bases). Germline V lookup: CDR1 LNHNV, CDR2 YYDKDF (reference sequence). V gave up 5 bases and J gave up 4 bases, with 16 bases separating them. The CDR3 extends over 15 amino acids. CDR3 bases: TGTGCCACCAGCCAGTCGGGGTTGTGGGCAGATACGCAGTATTTT. This gives the protein CATSQSGLWADTQYF.

The chain recombines TRBV1 with TRBJ2-1; the D call TRBD1 from the table was never checked on the DNA. TRBV1 is an annotated pseudogene. The CDR3 runs 16 residues. The CDR3 loop reads CTSSRPHCGGFNEQFF. CDR3 coding DNA: TGCACCAGCAGCCGCCCGCATTGCGGGGGCTTTAATGAGCAGTTCTTC.

This clonotype appeared many times. The chain is built from TRBV4-3 and TRBJ1-1, with 8 bases fitting TRBD1. The V segment lost 2 bases and the J segment 4 bases; nucleotides outside the gene matches: 6. CDR3 length equals 15 residues. The V gene's germline CDR1 is LGHNA and CDR2 YSLEER. Here the CDR3 reads CASSQQRQGSTEAFF. DNA for the CDR3: TGCGCCAGCAGCCAACAGAGACAGGGGAGCACTGAAGCTTTCTTT.

In this sample, this clonotype turned up many times. The V and J genes are TRBV19 and TRBJ1-5; D is undetermined. The CDR3 length is 17 residues. Trimming removed 3 bases at V and 1 base at J, with 16 bases between. CDR1 is LNHDA, CDR2 SQIVND, per germline (reference sequence). The CDR3 sequence: CASSIFERAGSNQPQHF. In DNA, the CDR3 is TGTGCCAGTAGTATCTTTGAGCGGGCGGGCAGCAATCAGCCCCAGCATTTT.

The V gene is TRBV7-6, the J gene TRBJ1-2; D is unclear. Trimming removed 1 base at V and 8 bases at J, with 11 bases between. The CDR3 loop spans 13 amino acids. Germline V CDR1 and CDR2: SGHVS, FNYEAQ. The CDR3 DNA is TGTGCCAGCAGCTTAGTGGTCGATGGGGGCTACACCTTC. This sequence encodes CASSLVVDGGYTF. Full variable domain (outside the CDR3, taken from reference TRBV7-6 and TRBJ1-2): GAGVSQSPRYKVTKRGQDVALRCDPISGHVSLYWYRQALGQGPEFLTYFNYEAQQDKSGLPNDRFSAERPEGSISTLTIQRTEQRDSAMYRCASSLVVDGGYTFGSGTRLTVV.

This chain uses TRBV6-5 with TRBJ1-1, with 9 bases aligning to TRBD1. This CDR3 comprises 16 residues. The V gene end was trimmed by 6 bases and the J gene end by 1 base; junction bases not matched to a gene: 9. Germline CDR1 MNHEY, CDR2 SVGAGI. The CDR3 DNA reads TGTGCCAGCAGCCCCGGGACAGGGAGGTGGAACACTGAAGCTTTCTTT. It translates to CASSPGTGRWNTEAFF.

The chain has TRBV6-6 and TRBJ2-1; D ambiguous. CDR3 length equals 13 residues. Germline V gene lookup returns CDR1 MNHNY and CDR2 SVGAGI (reference sequence). CDR3 sequence (DNA): TGTGCGGGATCCCAAAACGGAGCGAATGAGCAGTTCTTC. Translating gives CAGSQNGANEQFF.

This clonotype was counted ten times or more. The V gene is TRBV7-2, the J gene TRBJ2-3, with D perhaps being TRBD1 or TRBD2 (6 bases each). V lost 0 bases and J 14 bases, leaving 12 bases between the germline ends. The CDR3 covers 12 residues. Per the germline V gene, CDR1 is SGHTA and CDR2 is FQGNSA. The CDR3 region is CASSLAGGPRYF. The DNA of the CDR3 is TGTGCCAGCAGCTTAGCGGGGGGCCCCCGGTATTTT.

About this clonotype: This may come from a read error, since a much larger clone is one base off. This chain connects TRBV11-2 to TRBJ2-2, with D uncertain. The CDR3 extends over 14 amino acids. Trimming cost V 3 bases and J 2 bases, with 7 bases left between them. Germline CDR1 and CDR2: SGHAT and FQNNGV. CDR3 in DNA: TGTGCCAGCAGCTTGCCCCGTAACACCGGGGAGCTGTTTTTT. As protein: CASSLPRNTGELFF.

The V call is TRBV20-1, the J call TRBJ1-2; the D is unclear. The CDR3 length is 13 residues. The ends were cut back, 6 bases at V and 1 base at J, with 12 bases in the middle. Germline CDR1 is DFQATT and CDR2 is SNEGSKA (reference sequence). This CDR3 reads CSAQTGSNYGYTF. CDR3 sequence (DNA): TGCAGTGCCCAGACCGGCAGTAACTATGGCTACACCTTC.

Many counts were recorded for this clonotype. The rearrangement links TRBV14 to TRBJ1-1; D is unclear. CDR3 length equals 16 residues. V lost 5 bases and J lost 7, with 23 bases in between. CDR1 SGHDN and CDR2 FVKESK come from the germline V gene. In DNA, the CDR3 is TGTGCCAGCAGCAAATATACGGGTGGTCGTAGTAATGAAGCTTTCTTT. It is translated as CASSKYTGGRSNEAFF.

The J gene is TRBJ2-2, the V gene TRBV7-9; D call uncertain. CDR3 size: 16 residues. The germline V and J ends were trimmed by 4 bases and 4 bases, with 16 bases remaining between them. Germline CDR1 SEHNR, CDR2 FQNEAQ (reference sequence). Here the CDR3 reads CASSYYPTDITGELFF. The CDR3, as DNA: TGTGCCAGCAGCTACTACCCTACTGACATCACCGGGGAGCTGTTTTTT.

The rearrangement links TRBV5-4 to TRBJ1-6; D perhaps matches TRBD1 (5 bases). The CDR3 is 14 amino acids. Germline lookup yields CDR1 SGHNT and CDR2 YYREEE (reference sequence). V gave up 4 bases and J gave up 7 bases, with 12 bases separating them. The CDR3 region has the DNA TGTGCCAGCAGCGCCGGGACTGGGAATTCACCCCTCCACTTT. Its translation is CASSAGTGNSPLHF.

V usage is TRBV7-3 and J usage is TRBJ2-3; D not resolved. The V gene lost 9 bases and the J gene lost 0 bases, with 13 bases spanning the gap. CDR1 is SGHTA and CDR2 is FQGTGA in the germline V gene. There are 14 residues in the CDR3. Written as DNA, the CDR3 is TGTGCCAGTGCCCCGCGAGCTAGCACAGATACGCAGTATTTT. Translated, it gives CASAPRASTDTQYF.

In its sample, this clonotype was seen many times. The chain uses TRBV10-3 and TRBJ2-7; 9 bases map to TRBD1. After removal of 6 bases from V and 1 base from J, the junction contained 4 bases not matched to a gene. CDR3 length equals 14 residues. Germline V gives CDR1 ENHRY, CDR2 SYGVKD. The CDR3 DNA sequence: TGTGCCATCAGGCAGACAGGGGGATCCTACGAGCAGTACTTC. This codes for CAIRQTGGSYEQYF.

This chain links TRBV6-5 with TRBJ2-1; tentatively, D is TRBD1 (5 bases). Trimming cost V 2 bases and J 5 bases, with 13 bases left between them. The CDR3 covers 15 residues. The V gene's germline CDR1 is MNHEY and CDR2 SVGAGI. CDR3 coding DNA: TGTGCCAGCAGTTACGGAGACAGTAGACACAATGAGCAGTTCTTC. Its protein is CASSYGDSRHNEQFF.

This clonotype has a handful of counts. The chain is built from TRBV20-1 and TRBJ1-4; the D gene is possibly TRBD1 (5 bases). This CDR3 is 14 amino acids long. Trimming pared 5 bases from V and 4 bases from J, leaving 14 bases between. CDR1 is DFQATT and CDR2 is SNEGSKA in the germline V gene (reference sequence). DNA for the CDR3: TGCAGTGCTCTACGGGGGACTGATAATGAAAAACTGTTTTTT. Amino acids: CSALRGTDNEKLFF.

This clonotype was counted at least ten times. The chain uses TRBV7-2 and TRBJ2-1; 12 positions match TRBD2. V lost 4 bases and J lost 6; bases outside the gene matches: 4. This CDR3 contains 15 residues. CDR1 is SGHTA, CDR2 FQGNSA, per germline. CDR3 in amino acids: CASSSRTSGVNEQFF. CDR3 sequence (DNA): TGTGCCAGCAGCTCCCGGACTAGCGGGGTCAATGAGCAGTTCTTC.

In its sample, this clonotype was seen a few times. The rearrangement uses TRBV2 and TRBJ1-5; 7 positions agree with TRBD1. V lost 8 bases, J lost 7 bases, and 8 bases stayed unmatched. This CDR3 has 13 amino acids. Germline-derived CDR1 and CDR2 are SNHLY and FYNNEI. CDR3 coding DNA: TGTGCCAGCGGCGCAGGGGGTAAGCAGCCCCAGCATTTT. Its translation: CASGAGGKQPQHF.

The chain links TRBV20-1 to TRBJ1-2, with 7 bases fitting TRBD1. V was clipped by 6 bases and J by 2 bases; unmatched bases: 3. The V gene's germline CDR1 is DFQATT and CDR2 SNEGSKA (reference sequence). The CDR3 covers 12 residues. CDR3 protein: CSAGDRNYGYTF. CDR3 DNA sequence: TGCAGTGCCGGGGACAGAAACTATGGCTACACCTTC.

There are many counts of this clonotype. J is TRBJ2-1 and V is TRBV10-3; 9 positions match TRBD2. The CDR3 extends over 16 amino acids. The germline V gene has CDR1 ENHRY and CDR2 SYGVKD. The V segment lost 3 bases and the J segment 10 bases; nucleotides outside the gene matches: 13. CDR3 amino acids: CAISDLIWRGGREQFF. In DNA, the CDR3 is TGTGCCATCAGTGATTTGATTTGGCGGGGGGGACGGGAGCAGTTCTTC.

This clonotype occurred a few times. This chain links TRBV7-2 with TRBJ2-1; D is ambiguous. The V gene lost 1 base and the J gene lost 5 bases, with 9 bases spanning the gap. The CDR3 length is 14 residues. The germline V gene encodes CDR1 SGHTA and CDR2 FQGNSA. The CDR3 loop is CASSLEGTHNEQFF. For the CDR3, the DNA is TGTGCCAGCAGCTTAGAGGGTACACACAATGAGCAGTTCTTC.